One sample yielded the 24 T cell receptor beta chains listed below, sequenced in a study of CD8 T cells in ankylosing spondylitis. TCRdb reprocessed the 5' RACE reads via MiXCR and lists one record per CDR3 protein. Of nearly 350,000 distinct CDR3 sequences in the sample, approximately 15% are singletons; the top ten hold 0.95% to 1.4%. The sample was blood, either unsorted or a sorted T cell fraction (not recorded which). The receptors here all came from a male donor with ankylosing spondylitis or in good health (not recorded which).

This clonotype was seen many times. The CDR3 is CASSYSRGVGNQPQHF. CDR3 nucleotide sequence: TGTGCCAGCAGTTACTCCAGGGGTGTGGGCAATCAGCCCCAGCATTTT. V is TRBV6-5 and J is TRBJ1-5, with TRBD1 as a possible D gene (6 bases). Per the germline V gene, CDR1 is MNHEY and CDR2 is SVGAGI. V lost 0 bases to trimming and J lost 2 bases, with 11 bases between them. The CDR3 runs 16 residues.

In this sample, this clonotype turned up a few times. J is TRBJ2-1 and V is TRBV4-1, with TRBD2 as a possible D gene (6 bases). Germline assignment: CDR1 MGHRA and CDR2 YSYEKL. The CDR3 is made up of 18 amino acids. The V end lost 0 bases, the J end lost 7 bases, and 22 bases lay between the germline ends. The CDR3 coding sequence is TGCGCCAGCAGCCAAGATGCGCCCCCCCGGAGGGTCTTTAATGAGCAGTTCTTC. This codes for CASSQDAPPRRVFNEQFF.

The rearrangement uses TRBV27 and TRBJ2-5, with 7 bases that match TRBD2. Germline V CDR1 and CDR2: MNHEY, SMNVEV (reference sequence). Germline trimming cut 8 bases from V and 5 bases from J; bases unmatched to any gene: 11. This CDR3 spans 14 amino acids. In nucleotides, the CDR3 is TGTGCCAGCGCTGGCGGGAGAAGGGGTGAGACCCAGTACTTC. As protein: CASAGGRRGETQYF.

This clonotype was found a few times. This sequence joins TRBV5-1 and TRBJ2-3, with D tentatively TRBD1 (5 bases). CDR1 SGHRS and CDR2 YFSETQ come from the germline V gene. Deletions cut 3 bases from V and 5 bases from J, with 10 bases between. The CDR3 has 13 residues. The CDR3 here is CASSWTRGDTQYF. CDR3 nucleotide sequence: TGCGCCAGCAGCTGGACAAGGGGAGATACGCAGTATTTT.

The rearrangement joins TRBV29-1 to TRBJ2-2, with 8 bases that match TRBD1. The CDR3 totals 14 residues. CDR1 is SQVTM and CDR2 is ANQGSEA in the germline V gene. V lost 4 bases, J lost 3 bases, and 4 bases stayed unmatched. CDR3: CSVGQGKYTGELFF. DNA of the CDR3: TGCAGCGTTGGACAGGGGAAGTACACCGGGGAGCTGTTTTTT.

This chain uses TRBV7-2 with TRBJ2-5, with D tentatively TRBD1 (5 bases). This CDR3 is 15 amino acids long. V was trimmed by 0 bases and J by 2 bases, leaving 10 bases between them. CDR1 and CDR2 (germline): SGHTA, FQGNSA. The CDR3 loop reads CASSLATGAQETQYF. CDR3 bases: TGTGCCAGCAGCTTAGCCACAGGAGCACAAGAGACCCAGTACTTC.

This clonotype has more than one count but fewer than ten. The chain is built from TRBV25-1 and TRBJ1-4; 7 bases map to TRBD1. The CDR3 sequence is 14 residues long. The germline gives CDR1 MGHDK, CDR2 SYGVNS. V was pared by 6 bases and J by 4 bases, with 5 bases of the junction left unmatched. The CDR3: CASRTTGFNEKLFF. The CDR3 nucleotides read TGTGCCAGCAGGACGACAGGGTTTAATGAAAAACTGTTTTTT.

This clonotype was observed at least ten times. This sequence joins TRBV6-2 or TRBV6-3 and TRBJ2-1; D possibly matches TRBD1 or TRBD2 (6 bases each). Germline CDR1 is MNHEY and CDR2 is SVGEGT. CDR3 length: 16 residues. The V end was cut by 2 bases, the J end by 4 bases, with 15 bases between. DNA for the CDR3: TGTGCCAGCAGTTACGGCAGGGGACTTCCATACAATGAGCAGTTCTTC. Protein: CASSYGRGLPYNEQFF.

The V and J genes are TRBV6-2 or TRBV6-3 and TRBJ1-1; 7 bases are a match to TRBD1. V shed 8 bases, J shed 6 bases, and the junction held 18 bases outside the gene matches. The CDR3 is 16 residues long. CDR1 is MNHEY and CDR2 is SVGEGT in the germline V gene. CDR3 DNA: TGTGCCAGCTACTCCCGACAGGGAGTAGGCTACTCTGAAGCTTTCTTT. As protein: CASYSRQGVGYSEAFF.

The chain couples TRBV29-1 to TRBJ2-5, with a possible D match to TRBD1 (5 bases). The length of the CDR3 is 14 residues. Germline values: CDR1 SQVTM, CDR2 ANQGSEA. Trimming pared 0 bases from V and 5 bases from J, leaving 13 bases between. CDR3 protein: CSVEDARARETQYF. The CDR3 region has the DNA TGCAGCGTTGAAGATGCCAGGGCGCGGGAGACCCAGTACTTC.

This clonotype appeared a few times. The V call is TRBV12-3 or TRBV12-4, the J call TRBJ2-4; D unresolved. The CDR3 length is 17 residues. V shed 5 bases and J shed 0 bases, with 17 bases lying between them. CDR3 nucleotides: TGTGCCAGCAGTGACCCCTCTTTGGGAAGAGCCAAAAACATTCAGTACTTC. It codes for CASSDPSLGRAKNIQYF.

This clonotype has more than one count but fewer than ten. This chain uses TRBV7-2 with TRBJ2-3, with 7 bases matching TRBD1. In germline, CDR1 is SGHTA, CDR2 FQGNSA. The CDR3 sequence is 14 residues long. With 5 bases clipped from V and 5 bases from J, the junction kept 7 bases outside the gene matches. The CDR3 nucleotides read TGTGCCAGCAGCGCTCGGTCAGGGGGAGATACGCAGTATTTT. Protein sequence: CASSARSGGDTQYF.

This clonotype was counted a few times. V and J are TRBV15 and TRBJ1-2, with TRBD1 as a possible D gene (5 bases). The CDR3 is made up of 15 amino acids. With 0 bases removed from V and 6 bases from J, the gap between germline ends came to 14 bases. The germline V gene has CDR1 LNHNV and CDR2 YYDKDF (reference sequence). The CDR3 bases are TGTGCCACCAGCAGAGATCTCACAGGCAGAGATGGCTACACCTTC. Amino acid sequence: CATSRDLTGRDGYTF.

This sequence joins TRBV6-1 and TRBJ1-5; D might be TRBD1 (5 bases). V dropped 8 bases and J dropped 0 bases, with 17 bases sitting between them. The CDR3 has 16 residues. CDR1 is MNHNS and CDR2 is SASEGT in the germline V gene. DNA of the CDR3: TGTGCCAGCCTCTGGGGCCAGGGACTTAGCAATCAGCCCCAGCATTTT. Its protein product is CASLWGQGLSNQPQHF.

This rearrangement joins TRBV3-1 to TRBJ1-1; the D is unclear. Germline V lookup: CDR1 LGHDT, CDR2 YNNKEL (reference sequence). The CDR3 runs to 15 residues. Trimming took 2 bases from V and 2 from J, leaving 12 bases between them. The CDR3: CASSQFREDNTEAFF. CDR3 DNA sequence: TGTGCCAGCAGCCAATTTCGGGAAGATAACACTGAAGCTTTCTTT.

This clonotype was detected only a few times. This CDR3 reads CASSQDRDPEPLLFF. The CDR3, as DNA: TGTGCCAGCAGCCAAGACCGGGACCCAGAACCCCTTCTGTTTTTT. The chain recombines TRBV4-2 with TRBJ2-2; the D gene could be TRBD1 or TRBD2 (5 bases each). Trimming removed 0 bases at V and 14 bases at J, with 19 bases between. Per the germline V gene, CDR1 is LGHNA and CDR2 is YNFKEQ. This CDR3 contains 15 residues.

The sample holds a few counts of this clonotype. The chain links TRBV5-1 to TRBJ2-3; 14 bases agree with TRBD2. Germline CDR1 SGHRS, CDR2 YFSETQ. Trimming removed 4 bases from V and 3 bases from J; junction bases left unmatched: 10. This CDR3 has 18 amino acids. CDR3 sequence: CASSQRLAGGRSTDTQYF. The DNA of the CDR3 is TGCGCCAGCAGCCAACGACTAGCGGGGGGGAGGAGTACAGATACGCAGTATTTT.

This chain links TRBV5-1 with TRBJ2-5; D is undetermined. Per germline, CDR1 SGHRS and CDR2 YFSETQ. This CDR3 is 11 amino acids long. Trimming cost V 4 bases and J 3 bases, with 4 bases left between them. The CDR3 sequence is CASSKKETQYF. Written as DNA, the CDR3 is TGCGCCAGCAGCAAGAAAGAGACCCAGTACTTC.

Here the CDR3 reads CASSGAFGEQFF. In DNA, the CDR3 is TGCGCCAGCAGCGGCGCTTTCGGGGAGCAGTTCTTC. The rearrangement uses TRBV5-1 and TRBJ2-1; D unclear. Germline V lookup: CDR1 SGHRS, CDR2 YFSETQ. With 4 bases removed from V and 10 bases from J, the gap between germline ends came to 12 bases. This CDR3 has 12 amino acids.

The chain couples TRBV9 to TRBJ2-7, with D possibly being TRBD1 or TRBD2 (5 bases each). The V gene's germline CDR1 is SGDLS and CDR2 YYNGEE. The length of the CDR3 is 13 residues. Trimming cost V 4 bases and J 12 bases, with 20 bases left between them. The CDR3 region has the DNA TGTGCCAGCAGCCCTGACCCACGAGGGGTTAGGTACTTC. It specifies CASSPDPRGVRYF.

Ten or more counts support this clonotype. Germline is not matched at one junction end, which may reflect a read error. The chain combines TRBV7-9 with TRBJ2-3, with 7 positions matching TRBD1. This CDR3 has 14 amino acids. Germline CDR1 SEHNR, CDR2 FQNEAQ (reference sequence). The CDR3 is CASSLGQSTDTQYF. The CDR3 region has the DNA TGCGCCAGCAGCTTGGGACAGAGTACAGATACGCAGTATTTT.

The rearrangement uses TRBV27 and TRBJ2-7; 10 bases match TRBD1. The length of the CDR3 is 16 residues. CDR1 and CDR2 (germline): MNHEY, SMNVEV (reference sequence). V lost 0 bases to trimming and J lost 5 bases; unmatched junction nucleotides: 7. Written as DNA, the CDR3 is TGTGCCAGCAGTTTATCGTTTAGGACAGGGGGTAACGAGCAGTACTTC. It yields the protein CASSLSFRTGGNEQYF.

This clonotype was seen only a few times. The DNA of the CDR3 is TGTGCCAGCAGCCCGATGGGGTACGAGACCCAGTACTTC. As protein: CASSPMGYETQYF. J is TRBJ2-5 and V is TRBV7-2; no definite D call. Germline V lookup: CDR1 SGHTA, CDR2 FQGNSA. The CDR3 is made up of 13 amino acids. Deletions cut 5 bases from V and 5 bases from J, with 12 bases between. The full variable domain, completed using reference TRBV7-2 and TRBJ2-5, is GAGVSQSPSNKVTEKGKDVELRCDPISGHTALYWYRQSLGQGLEFLIYFQGNSAPDKSGLPSDRFSAERTGGSVSTLTIQRTQQEDSAVYLCASSPMGYETQYFGPGTRLLVL.

This clonotype has a count of ten or more. The chain recombines TRBV7-2 with TRBJ2-3; D not certain. The length of the CDR3 is 15 residues. Trimming removed 3 bases from V and 2 bases from J, with 12 bases in between. Germline CDR1 and CDR2: SGHTA and FQGNSA. This chain's CDR3 is CASSLTGGVTDTQYF. In DNA form, the CDR3 reads TGTGCCAGCAGCTTGACTGGCGGAGTCACAGATACGCAGTATTTT.